This is a list of T cell receptor beta chains from one sample in a study of blood T cell repertoires in COVID-19. The method was immunoSEQ multiplex PCR; TCRdb's version includes in-frame clones alone and lacks a portion of them. The table records tens of thousands of clones, approximately 90% of them present only once. The sample consisted of peripheral blood. The receptors come from a woman aged 40-49 years with active COVID-19. The CDR3 runs from the conserved cysteine through the conserved F or W. D genes are given only for firm matches. For some rows the clone size is stated as once, few or many, or as a class when expanded; others skip it.

V: TRBV7-2
size: -
D: TRBD1
J: TRBJ2-1
DNA: TGTGCCAGCAGCATAGACAGGGGTTCCTACAATGAGCAGTTCTTC
CDR3: CASSIDRGSYNEQFF

V: TRBV4-2
size: few
D: -
J: TRBJ1-2
DNA: TGTGCCAGCAGCCAACCACTGGTTGGGGCGACATTTTCTGCTAACTATGGCTACACCTTC
CDR3: CASSQPLVGATFSANYGYTF

V: TRBV6-4
size: -
D: TRBD2
J: TRBJ2-3
DNA: TGTGCCAGCAGTGAACTAGCGGGAGGGGATACGCAGTATTTT
CDR3: CASSELAGGDTQYF

V: TRBV5-1
size: -
D: TRBD1
J: TRBJ1-1
DNA: TGCGCCAGCAGCGCGAAAAGTGCAAGAAGACGACAGGGGATGAACACTGAAGCTTTCTTT
CDR3: CASSAKSARRRQGMNTEAFF

V: TRBV10-3
size: -
D: TRBD1
J: TRBJ1-5
DNA: TGTGCCATCAGTGAGTCGATCGGGACAGGCAATCAGCCCCAGCATTTT
CDR3: CAISESIGTGNQPQHF

V: TRBV7-2
size: -
D: -
J: TRBJ1-3
DNA: TGTGCCAGCAGCACCGGGCCCCAGGGGAAGTACACCATATATTTT
CDR3: CASSTGPQGKYTIYF

V: TRBV7-6
size: -
D: TRBD1
J: TRBJ2-7
DNA: TGTGCCAGCAGCTTCAGCCTGGGAGCAGGGGGCTACGAGCAGTACTTC
CDR3: CASSFSLGAGGYEQYF

V: TRBV4-1
size: -
D: -
J: TRBJ2-1
DNA: TGCGCCAGCAGCCAGCTCGGGATCTCCTACAATGAGCAGTTCTTC
CDR3: CASSQLGISYNEQFF

V: TRBV5-1
size: -
D: TRBD1
J: TRBJ2-3
DNA: TGCGCCAGCAGCTGGATGAGGGACAGGGGCGCAGATACGCAGTATTTT
CDR3: CASSWMRDRGADTQYF

V: TRBV6-5
size: -
D: -
J: TRBJ2-3
DNA: TGTGCCAGCAGTTACCGGAGAACAGATACGCAGTATTTT
CDR3: CASSYRRTDTQYF

V: TRBV27
size: -
D: -
J: TRBJ1-5
DNA: TGTGCCAGCAGTTTCGAGAGCAATCAGCCCCAGCATTTT
CDR3: CASSFESNQPQHF

V: TRBV30
size: once
D: -
J: TRBJ2-7
DNA: TGTGCCTGGAGTGAACTCTACGAGCAGTACTTC
CDR3: CAWSELYEQYF

V: TRBV29-1
size: -
D: TRBD1
J: TRBJ1-1
DNA: TGCAGCGTTGAAGATCCGGGACAGGCGAACACTGAAGCTTTCTTT
CDR3: CSVEDPGQANTEAFF

V: TRBV2
size: -
D: -
J: TRBJ2-2
DNA: TGTGCCAGCAGTATACAGGTCACCGGGGAGCTGTTTTTT
CDR3: CASSIQVTGELFF

V: TRBV5-1
size: -
D: -
J: TRBJ1-1
DNA: TGCGCCAGCAGCTCTGACACGGGAAGGAACACTGAAGCTTTCTTT
CDR3: CASSSDTGRNTEAFF

V: TRBV3-1/TRBV3-2
size: -
D: -
J: TRBJ2-3
DNA: TGTGCCAGCAGCCGGTATGGGCAAATGGATACGCAGTATTTT
CDR3: CASSRYGQMDTQYF

V: TRBV28
size: -
D: -
J: TRBJ2-2
DNA: TGTGCCAGCACCGTGGGGAAGGGCGCCGGGGTGCCCGGGGAGCTGTTTTTT
CDR3: CASTVGKGAGVPGELFF

V: TRBV2
size: -
D: TRBD2
J: TRBJ2-7
DNA: TGTGCTTCACAGGGACTAGCGGGGAAGAGGTACGAGCAGTACTTC
CDR3: CASQGLAGKRYEQYF

V: TRBV9
size: few
D: TRBD1
J: TRBJ2-7
DNA: TGTGCCAGCAGCGTAGGGGGGACAGGTTCCTACGAGCAGTACTTC
CDR3: CASSVGGTGSYEQYF

V: TRBV5-1
size: -
D: -
J: TRBJ2-3
DNA: TGCGCCAGCAGCTTAACAGGGAGCGCAGATACGCAGTATTTT
CDR3: CASSLTGSADTQYF

V: TRBV7-3
size: -
D: TRBD1
J: TRBJ1-2
DNA: TGTGCCAGCAGCTTATCGTCGGCAGGGGGCTTCTATGGCTACACCTTC
CDR3: CASSLSSAGGFYGYTF

V: TRBV4-1
size: -
D: -
J: TRBJ1-4
DNA: TGCGCCAGCAGTACAGTGGGTGAGAATGAAAAACTGTTTTTT
CDR3: CASSTVGENEKLFF

V: TRBV3-1/TRBV3-2
size: -
D: -
J: TRBJ2-1
DNA: TGTGCCAGCAGCCAAACAGGGTATGAATCCTACAATGAGCAGTTCTTC
CDR3: CASSQTGYESYNEQFF

V: TRBV19
size: -
D: -
J: TRBJ1-2
DNA: TGTGCCAGTAGTATAGTCACAGGGCGCGGCTATGGCTACACCTTC
CDR3: CASSIVTGRGYGYTF

V: TRBV6-4
size: -
D: -
J: TRBJ2-6
DNA: TGTGCCAGCAGTGAGTCGAGTGGGGCCAACGTCCTGACTTTC
CDR3: CASSESSGANVLTF

V: TRBV5-1
size: -
D: TRBD1
J: TRBJ1-2
DNA: TGCGCCAGCAGCCCCGAGGGGGCTGGGGGCTACACCTTC
CDR3: CASSPEGAGGYTF